The rows below give T cell receptor beta chains drawn from one sample of a study of PD-1 blockade in classical Hodgkin lymphoma. Assay: immunoSEQ multiplex PCR; the TCRdb copy retains only in-frame clones and omits some. This sample yields about 15,000 clones, of which approximately 90% are seen a single time; 6.9% belongs to the top ten. The sample consisted of peripheral blood mononuclear cells (PBMCs). All receptors derive from a human donor with classical Hodgkin lymphoma. The CDR3 runs from the conserved cysteine through the conserved F or W. D genes are given only for firm matches. Not every row has a clone size; where given, it reads once, few, many or a size class.

TRBV10-2	TRBJ1-1	NA	NA	CASTLTGKTEAFF	TGCGCCAGCACCCTGACAGGAAAAACTGAAGCTTTCTTT
TRBV9	TRBJ2-1	NA	NA	CASNPGVGPGNEQFF	TGTGCCAGCAACCCTGGTGTAGGCCCAGGCAATGAGCAGTTCTTC
TRBV5-1	TRBJ1-2	NA	NA	CASSSEFNYGYTF	TGCGCCAGCAGCTCCGAGTTTAACTATGGCTACACCTTC
TRBV27	TRBJ2-7	NA	NA	CASSSSGLASSSYEQYF	NA
TRBV4-1	TRBJ2-3	TRBD1	NA	CASSNRERGQGTQYF	TGCGCCAGCAGCAACCGCGAACGGGGACAGGGTACGCAGTATTTT
TRBV9	TRBJ2-1	NA	NA	CASSVPRGEQFF	TGTGCCAGCAGCGTACCCAGGGGTGAGCAGTTCTTC
TRBV14	TRBJ2-2	NA	NA	CASSQGVFENTGELFF	TGTGCCAGCAGCCAAGGGGTATTCGAGAACACCGGGGAGCTGTTTTTT
TRBV9	TRBJ2-7	NA	NA	CASSVDDEQYF	TGTGCCAGCAGCGTAGATGACGAGCAGTACTTC
TRBV10-2	TRBJ2-5	TRBD1	few	CASSEIGTGGWKTQYF	TGCGCCAGCAGTGAGATAGGGACAGGGGGCTGGAAGACCCAGTACTTC
TRBV9	TRBJ2-1	NA	NA	CASSVDGEPSYNEQFF	TGTGCCAGCAGCGTAGACGGAGAGCCTTCCTACAATGAGCAGTTCTTC
TRBV7-9	TRBJ2-2	NA	NA	CASSSRAAGELFF	TGTGCCAGCAGCTCCAGGGCGGCCGGGGAGCTGTTTTTT
TRBV30	TRBJ2-5	NA	NA	CAWSPDLTGSETQYF	TGTGCCTGGAGTCCCGACCTTACAGGGTCGGAGACCCAGTACTTC
TRBV6-1	TRBJ1-6	TRBD1	NA	CASSEATGGNSPLHF	TGTGCCAGCAGTGAAGCCACAGGGGGTAATTCACCCCTCCACTTT
TRBV7-6	TRBJ2-5	TRBD2	NA	CASSRAGGQETQYF	TGTGCCAGCAGCCGGGCGGGAGGGCAAGAGACCCAGTACTTC
TRBV7-2	TRBJ2-1	NA	few	CASSLQGSSYNEQFF	TGTGCCAGCAGCCTACAGGGTAGCTCCTACAATGAGCAGTTCTTC
TRBV4-1	TRBJ1-1	NA	NA	CASSHLTGNAEAFF	TGCGCCAGCAGCCATCTCACAGGGAACGCTGAAGCTTTCTTT
TRBV30	TRBJ2-1	TRBD2	NA	CAWTGDYYNEQFF	TGTGCCTGGACCGGGGACTACTACAATGAGCAGTTCTTC
TRBV5-6	TRBJ2-1	NA	NA	CASSLLGYNEQFF	TGTGCCAGCAGCTTGCTCGGCTACAATGAGCAGTTCTTC
TRBV19	TRBJ2-1	NA	NA	CASSITKGPQFF	TGTGCCAGTAGTATAACCAAGGGCCCCCAGTTCTTC
TRBV5-4	TRBJ2-1	NA	NA	CASSADNEQFF	TGTGCCAGCAGCGCGGACAATGAGCAGTTCTTC
TRBV6-5	TRBJ2-1	NA	few	CASSYNSYNEQFF	TGTGCCAGCAGTTACAACTCCTACAATGAGCAGTTCTTC
TRBV5-3	TRBJ1-6	TRBD1	once	CARSRHRDRGISGLSYNSPLHF	TGTGCCAGAAGCCGACACCGGGACAGGGGGATCTCTGGGCTCAGTTATAATTCACCCCTCCACTTT
TRBV30	TRBJ2-7	NA	NA	CAWDTGLPSSYEQYF	TGTGCCTGGGACACGGGACTCCCAAGCTCCTACGAGCAGTACTTC
TRBV25-1	TRBJ2-7	NA	NA	CASSKARDSYEQYF	TGTGCCAGCAGTAAGGCGCGAGATTCCTACGAGCAGTACTTC
TRBV5-1	TRBJ1-5	NA	NA	CASSRTGNQPQHF	TGCGCCAGCAGTAGGACGGGCAATCAGCCCCAGCATTTT
TRBV6-6	TRBJ1-5	TRBD1	NA	CASSTGGANQPQHF	TGTGCCAGCAGTACAGGGGGCGCGAATCAGCCCCAGCATTTT
TRBV6-1	TRBJ2-1	NA	NA	CASTERDEGYNEQFF	TGTGCCAGCACCGAACGGGACGAAGGCTACAATGAGCAGTTCTTC
TRBV7-9	TRBJ2-3	NA	NA	CASSPQGDTQYF	TGTGCCAGCAGCCCCCAAGGGGATACGCAGTATTTT
TRBV10-1	TRBJ1-3	NA	NA	CASSESPSAGNTIYF	TGCGCCAGCAGTGAGTCCCCTTCTGCTGGAAACACCATATATTTT
TRBV27	TRBJ2-2	TRBD2	NA	CASSRGSGANTGELFF	TGTGCCAGCAGTCGGGGTAGCGGGGCTAACACCGGGGAGCTGTTTTTT
TRBV28	TRBJ2-2	NA	NA	CASSLTTPPELFF	TGTGCCAGCAGCCTTACTACCCCCCCGGAGCTGTTTTTT
TRBV19	TRBJ2-7	TRBD1	NA	CASSRDRGSYEQYF	TGTGCCAGTAGCCGGGACAGGGGCTCCTACGAGCAGTACTTC
TRBV19	TRBJ1-2	NA	NA	CATAPGGPPKRYGYTF	TGTGCCACCGCCCCCGGGGGTCCCCCGAAGCGATATGGCTACACCTTC
TRBV6-1	TRBJ2-1	NA	NA	CASSEGVGLPSYNEQFF	TGTGCCAGCAGTGAAGGGGTGGGTCTACCATCCTACAATGAGCAGTTCTTC
TRBV21-1	TRBJ2-7	NA	NA	CASAIPGLHGYEQYF	TGTGCCAGCGCGATCCCGGGGCTTCACGGCTACGAGCAGTACTTC
TRBV11-2	TRBJ2-4	TRBD2	once	CASSLVAGGAIQYF	TGTGCCAGCAGCTTAGTTGCGGGAGGGGCCATTCAGTACTTC
TRBV6-1	TRBJ1-1	NA	NA	CASLERGTPRAFF	TGTGCCAGCCTCGAAAGGGGAACTCCGAGAGCTTTCTTT
TRBV5-4	TRBJ2-6	NA	NA	CASSKTGSGANVLTF	TGTGCCAGCAGCAAAACAGGGTCTGGGGCCAACGTCCTGACTTTC
TRBV6-4	TRBJ2-3	NA	few	CASSDSKEGSTDTQYF	TGTGCCAGCAGTGACTCGAAGGAGGGGAGCACAGATACGCAGTATTTT
TRBV6-1	TRBJ2-7	NA	NA	CASSGTTGPSDF	TGTGCCAGCAGCGGGACCACAGGACCATCCGACTTC
TRBV4-1	TRBJ2-7	TRBD2	NA	CASSQGSGSSYEQYF	TGCGCCAGCAGCCAGGGTAGCGGGAGCTCCTACGAGCAGTACTTC
TRBV14	TRBJ2-3	TRBD1	NA	CASSQATGGVTDTQYF	TGTGCCAGCAGCCAAGCGACAGGGGGAGTCACAGATACGCAGTATTTT
TRBV25-1	TRBJ2-7	NA	few	CASSESRSYEQYF	TGTGCCAGCAGTGAATCTAGGTCCTACGAGCAGTACTTC
TRBV5-4	TRBJ1-2	NA	NA	CASSLGGRGGVYGYTF	TGTGCCAGCAGCTTGGGGGGTCGTGGGGGAGTTTATGGCTACACCTTC
TRBV25-1	TRBJ2-1	NA	few	CASSDLEQFF	TGTGCCAGCAGTGATTTGGAGCAGTTCTTC